The following is a T cell receptor (beta chain) sequence with its context. The source of the sample is a study of CD8 T cells in ankylosing spondylitis. Trimming pared 0 bases from V and 1 base from J, leaving 18 bases between. The CDR3 consists of 18 residues. Germline V gene sequence: CDR1 MNHNS, CDR2 SASEGT. Each CDR3 protein is one row after TCRdb ran MiXCR on the 5' RACE reads. The sample includes 250,000 to 350,000 distinct CDR3 sequences, 20% seen only once; the top ten take 7.5% to 9.5%. The sequenced material came from blood, either unsorted or a sorted T cell fraction (not recorded which). The receptor was isolated from a male donor with ankylosing spondylitis or in good health (not recorded which). V gene TRBV6-1 combines with J gene TRBJ2-5; tentatively, D is TRBD2 (6 bases). The DNA for the CDR3 is TGTGCCAGCAGTGAAGCGCGCGGGGCCGGGGCGATCCAAGAGACCCAGTACTTC. Its protein product is CASSEARGAGAIQETQYF.